The TCR beta chain under discussion was sequenced for a study of Ad26.COV2.S vaccination and SARS-CoV-2 variants. About the study: Enrollment placed the donor in the COV1001 Ad26.COV2.S trial arm. Findings and limits, study-wide: The study found higher spike-specific TCR breadth in vaccine than placebo recipients.

Some clones are missing from TCRdb's copy, which holds only in-frame ones; the method was immunoSEQ multiplex PCR. The sample shows about 350,000 clones, about 85% of them seen only once. The germline V and J ends were trimmed by 3 bases and 2 bases, with 8 bases remaining between them. The CDR3 runs to 13 residues. Germline CDR1 and CDR2: KGHSH and LQKENI. Treatment denoted: about 20 received Ad26.COV2.S at low or high dose, single or two shots; roughly five received placebo; per-sample allocation not given. It was on day 63 after the first vaccine or placebo injection that samples were taken. Regarding this clone: Its antigen remains unidentified.

The chain employs TRBV18 and TRBJ2-7; possibly TRBD2 for D (5 bases). The receptor was derived from a person between 18 and 65 years old who received the Ad26.COV2.S COVID-19 vaccine or a placebo. Here the sequenced sample was peripheral blood, taken in a trial of Ad26.COV2.S vaccine versus placebo. CDR3 loop: CASSPRGAYEQYF. The CDR3, as DNA: TGTGCCAGCTCACCTCGGGGAGCCTACGAGCAGTACTTC. The complete variable domain, with remaining parts taken from reference TRBV18 and TRBJ2-7, reads NAGVMQNPRHLVRRRGQEARLRCSPMKGHSHVYWYRQLPEEGLKFMVYLQKENIIDESGMPKERFSAEFPKEGPSILRIQQVVRGDSAAYFCASSPRGAYEQYFGPGTRLTVT.